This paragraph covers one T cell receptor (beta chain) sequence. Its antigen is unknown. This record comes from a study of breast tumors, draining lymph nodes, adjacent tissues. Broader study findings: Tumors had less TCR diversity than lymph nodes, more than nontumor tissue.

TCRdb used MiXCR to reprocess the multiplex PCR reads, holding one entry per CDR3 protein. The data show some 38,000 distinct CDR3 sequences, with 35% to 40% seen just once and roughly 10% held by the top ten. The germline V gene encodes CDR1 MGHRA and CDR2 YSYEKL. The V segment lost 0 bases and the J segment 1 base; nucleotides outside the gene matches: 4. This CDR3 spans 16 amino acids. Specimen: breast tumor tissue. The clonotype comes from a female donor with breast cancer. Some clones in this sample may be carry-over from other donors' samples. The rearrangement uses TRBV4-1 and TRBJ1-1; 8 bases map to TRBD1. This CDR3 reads CASSQEGQGANTEAFF. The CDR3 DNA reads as TGCGCCAGCAGCCAAGAGGGCCAGGGGGCGAACACTGAAGCTTTCTTT.